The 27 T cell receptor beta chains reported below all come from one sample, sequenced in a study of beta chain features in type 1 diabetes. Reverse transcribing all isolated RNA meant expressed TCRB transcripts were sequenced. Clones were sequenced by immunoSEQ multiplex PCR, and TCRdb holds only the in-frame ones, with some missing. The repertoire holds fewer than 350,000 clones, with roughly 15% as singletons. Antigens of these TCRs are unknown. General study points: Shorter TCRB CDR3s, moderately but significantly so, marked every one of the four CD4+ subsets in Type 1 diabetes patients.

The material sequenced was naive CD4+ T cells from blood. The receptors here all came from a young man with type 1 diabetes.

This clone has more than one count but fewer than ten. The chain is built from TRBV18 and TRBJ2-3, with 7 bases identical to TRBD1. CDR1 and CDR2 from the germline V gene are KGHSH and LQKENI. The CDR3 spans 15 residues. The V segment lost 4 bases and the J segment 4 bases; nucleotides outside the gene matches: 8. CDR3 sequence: CASSLQDRIPDTQYF. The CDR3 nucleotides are TGTGCCAGCTCACTTCAGGACAGGATACCAGATACGCAGTATTTT.

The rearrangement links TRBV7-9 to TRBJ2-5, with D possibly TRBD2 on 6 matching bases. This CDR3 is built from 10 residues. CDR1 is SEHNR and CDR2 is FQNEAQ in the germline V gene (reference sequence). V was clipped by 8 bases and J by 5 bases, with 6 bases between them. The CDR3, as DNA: TGTGCCAGCGCGGGGGAGACCCAGTACTTC. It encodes CASAGETQYF.

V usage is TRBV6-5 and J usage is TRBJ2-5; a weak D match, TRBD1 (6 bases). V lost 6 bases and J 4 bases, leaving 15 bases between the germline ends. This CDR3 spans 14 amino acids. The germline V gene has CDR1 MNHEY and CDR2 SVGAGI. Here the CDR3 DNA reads TGTGCCAGCAGAAAACCCGGGACACGAGAGACCCAGTACTTC. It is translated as CASRKPGTRETQYF.

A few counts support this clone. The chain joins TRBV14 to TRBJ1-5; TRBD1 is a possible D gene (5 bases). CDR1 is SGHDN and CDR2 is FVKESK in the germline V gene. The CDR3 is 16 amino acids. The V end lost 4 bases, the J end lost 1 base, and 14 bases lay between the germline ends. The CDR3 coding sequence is TGTGCCAGCAGCCTCTATCGACAGAGAAGCAATCAGCCCCAGCATTTT. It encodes CASSLYRQRSNQPQHF.

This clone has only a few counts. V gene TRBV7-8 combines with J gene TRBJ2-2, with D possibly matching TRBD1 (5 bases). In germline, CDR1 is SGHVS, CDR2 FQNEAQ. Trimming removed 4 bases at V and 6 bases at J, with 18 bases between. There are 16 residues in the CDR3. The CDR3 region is CASSSPGRTRAGELFF. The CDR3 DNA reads TGTGCCAGCAGCTCCCCTGGTCGCACCAGGGCCGGGGAGCTGTTTTTT.

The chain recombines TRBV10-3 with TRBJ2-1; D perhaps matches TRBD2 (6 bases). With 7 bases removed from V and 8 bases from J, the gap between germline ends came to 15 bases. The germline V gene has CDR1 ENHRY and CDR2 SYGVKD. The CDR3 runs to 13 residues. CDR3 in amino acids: CAITSLAFDEQFF. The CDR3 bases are TGTGCCATCACTTCTCTAGCGTTTGATGAGCAGTTCTTC.

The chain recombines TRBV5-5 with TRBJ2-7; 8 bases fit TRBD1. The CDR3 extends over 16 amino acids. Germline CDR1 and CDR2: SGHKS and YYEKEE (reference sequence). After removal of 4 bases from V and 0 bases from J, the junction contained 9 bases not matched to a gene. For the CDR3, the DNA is TGTGCCAGCAGCCTGGACAGGGACATGAGCTCCTACGAGCAGTACTTC. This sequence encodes CASSLDRDMSSYEQYF. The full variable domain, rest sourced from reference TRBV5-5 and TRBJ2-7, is DAGVTQSPTHLIKTRGQQVTLRCSPISGHKSVSWYQQVLGQGPQFIFQYYEKEERGRGNFPDRFSARQFPNYSSELNVNALLLGDSALYLCASSLDRDMSSYEQYFGPGTRLTVT.

The CDR3, as DNA: TGTGCCAGCAGACCTAGAGGGGCGGGGGGGTACGAGCAGTACTTC. Translated, it gives CASRPRGAGGYEQYF. The chain uses TRBV27 and TRBJ2-7, with TRBD2 identical over 9 bases. After removal of 6 bases from V and 4 bases from J, the junction contained 10 bases not matched to a gene. The CDR3 sequence is 15 residues long. Germline V gives CDR1 MNHEY, CDR2 SMNVEV (reference sequence).

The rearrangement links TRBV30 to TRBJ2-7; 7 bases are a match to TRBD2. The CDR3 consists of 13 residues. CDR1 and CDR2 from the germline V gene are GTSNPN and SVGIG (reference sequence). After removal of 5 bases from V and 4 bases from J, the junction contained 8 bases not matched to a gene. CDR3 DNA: TGTGCCTGGGGGGGGGACGGACCATACGAGCAGTACTTC. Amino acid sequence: CAWGGDGPYEQYF.

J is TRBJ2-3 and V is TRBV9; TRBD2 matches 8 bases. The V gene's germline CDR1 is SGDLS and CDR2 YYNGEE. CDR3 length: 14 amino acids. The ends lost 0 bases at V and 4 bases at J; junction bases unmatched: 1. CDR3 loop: CASSVGGRPDTQYF. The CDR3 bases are TGTGCCAGCAGCGTAGGCGGGAGGCCAGATACGCAGTATTTT.

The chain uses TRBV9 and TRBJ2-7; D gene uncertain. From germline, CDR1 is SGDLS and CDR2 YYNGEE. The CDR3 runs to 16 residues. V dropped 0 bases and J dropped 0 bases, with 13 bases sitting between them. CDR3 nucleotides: TGTGCCAGCAGCGTAGGACCGGTCGGGTACTCCTACGAGCAGTACTTC. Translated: CASSVGPVGYSYEQYF.

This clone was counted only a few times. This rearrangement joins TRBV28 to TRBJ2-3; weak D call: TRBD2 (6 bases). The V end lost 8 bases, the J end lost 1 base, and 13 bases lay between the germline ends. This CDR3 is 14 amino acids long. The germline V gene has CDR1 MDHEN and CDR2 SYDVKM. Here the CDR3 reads CASGKGTGTDTQYF. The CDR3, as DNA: TGTGCCAGCGGAAAGGGGACTGGCACAGATACGCAGTATTTT.

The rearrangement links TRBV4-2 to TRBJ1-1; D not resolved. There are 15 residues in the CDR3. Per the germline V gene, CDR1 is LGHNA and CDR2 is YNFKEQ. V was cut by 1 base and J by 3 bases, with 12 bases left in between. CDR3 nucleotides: TGTGCCAGCAGCCAAGTGGAACGGAGGGACACTGAAGCTTTCTTT. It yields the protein CASSQVERRDTEAFF.

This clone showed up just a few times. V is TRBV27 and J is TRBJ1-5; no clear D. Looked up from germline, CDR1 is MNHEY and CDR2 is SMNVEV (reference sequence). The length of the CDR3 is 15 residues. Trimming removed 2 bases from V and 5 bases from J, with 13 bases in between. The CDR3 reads CASSLEARAHQPQHF. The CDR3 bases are TGTGCCAGCAGTTTAGAGGCGAGGGCCCATCAGCCCCAGCATTTT.

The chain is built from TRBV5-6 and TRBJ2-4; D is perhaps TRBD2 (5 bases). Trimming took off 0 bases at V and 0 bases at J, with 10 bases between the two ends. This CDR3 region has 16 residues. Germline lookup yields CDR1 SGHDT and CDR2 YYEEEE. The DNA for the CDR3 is TGTGCCAGCAGCTTGGCCGCAGCGGCAGCCAAAAACATTCAGTACTTC. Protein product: CASSLAAAAAKNIQYF.

This chain's CDR3 is CASSQEPPRRGGTDTQYF. CDR3 sequence (DNA): TGCGCCAGCAGCCAAGAGCCCCCCCGGCGGGGAGGCACAGATACGCAGTATTTT. The rearrangement links TRBV4-3 to TRBJ2-3; possible D gene TRBD2, 6 bases. The CDR3 is 18 residues long. The V end was cut by 0 bases, the J end by 1 base, with 17 bases between. Germline assignment: CDR1 LGHNA and CDR2 YSLEER.

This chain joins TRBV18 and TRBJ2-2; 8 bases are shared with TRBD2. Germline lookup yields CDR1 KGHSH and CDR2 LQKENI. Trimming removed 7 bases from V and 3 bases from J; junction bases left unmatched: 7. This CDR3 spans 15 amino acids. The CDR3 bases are TGTGCCAGCTTGACTGCGGGGGGCCACACCGGGGAGCTGTTTTTT. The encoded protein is CASLTAGGHTGELFF.

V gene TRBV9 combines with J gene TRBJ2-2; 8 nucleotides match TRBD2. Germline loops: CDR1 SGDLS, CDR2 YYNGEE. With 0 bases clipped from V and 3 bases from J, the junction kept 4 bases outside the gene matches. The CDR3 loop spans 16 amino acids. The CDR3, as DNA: TGTGCCAGCAGCGTAGGTAGCGGGGAGTACACCGGGGAGCTGTTTTTT. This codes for CASSVGSGEYTGELFF.

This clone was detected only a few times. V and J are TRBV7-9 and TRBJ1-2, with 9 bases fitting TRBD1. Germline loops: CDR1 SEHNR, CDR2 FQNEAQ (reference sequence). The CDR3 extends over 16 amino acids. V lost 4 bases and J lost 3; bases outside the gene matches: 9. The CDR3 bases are TGTGCCAGCAGCTCCCGGACAGGGGAGGACGACTATGGCTACACCTTC. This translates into CASSSRTGEDDYGYTF.

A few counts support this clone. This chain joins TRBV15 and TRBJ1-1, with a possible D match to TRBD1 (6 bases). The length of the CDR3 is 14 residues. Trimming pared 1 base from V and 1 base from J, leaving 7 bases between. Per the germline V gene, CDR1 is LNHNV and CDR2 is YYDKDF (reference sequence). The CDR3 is CATSRADRNTEAFF. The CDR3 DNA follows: TGTGCCACCAGCAGAGCGGACAGGAACACTGAAGCTTTCTTT.

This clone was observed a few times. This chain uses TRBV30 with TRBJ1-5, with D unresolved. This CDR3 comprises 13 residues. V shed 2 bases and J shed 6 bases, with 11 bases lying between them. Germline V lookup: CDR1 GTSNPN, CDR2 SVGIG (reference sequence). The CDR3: CAWSWNGGQPQHF. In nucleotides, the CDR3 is TGTGCCTGGAGTTGGAACGGCGGTCAGCCCCAGCATTTT.

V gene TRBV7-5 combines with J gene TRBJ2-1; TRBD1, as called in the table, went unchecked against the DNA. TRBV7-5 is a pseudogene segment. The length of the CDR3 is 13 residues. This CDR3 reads CVRSYLRYNEQFF. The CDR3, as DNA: TGTGTCAGAAGTTATCTCAGGTACAATGAGCAGTTCTTC.

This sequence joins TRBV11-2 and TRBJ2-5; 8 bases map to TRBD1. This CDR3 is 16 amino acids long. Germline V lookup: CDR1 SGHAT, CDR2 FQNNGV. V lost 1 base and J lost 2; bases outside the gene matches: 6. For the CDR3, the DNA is TGTGCCAGCAGCTTAGCCCCAACAGGGGGACAAGAGACCCAGTACTTC. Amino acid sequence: CASSLAPTGGQETQYF.

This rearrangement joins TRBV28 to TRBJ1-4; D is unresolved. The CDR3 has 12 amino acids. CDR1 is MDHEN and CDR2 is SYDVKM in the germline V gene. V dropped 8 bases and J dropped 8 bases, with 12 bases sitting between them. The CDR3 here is CASFSSSEKLFF. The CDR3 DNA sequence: TGTGCCAGCTTTTCCTCGAGCGAAAAACTGTTTTTT. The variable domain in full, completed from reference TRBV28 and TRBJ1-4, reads DVKVTQSSRYLVKRTGEKVFLECVQDMDHENMFWYRQDPGLGLRLIYFSYDVKMKEKGDIPEGYSVSREKKERFSLILESASTNQTSMYLCASFSSSEKLFFGSGTQLSVL.

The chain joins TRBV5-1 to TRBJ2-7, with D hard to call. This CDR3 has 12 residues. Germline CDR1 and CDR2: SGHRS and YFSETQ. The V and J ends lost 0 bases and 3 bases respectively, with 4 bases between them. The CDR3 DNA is TGCGCCAGCAGCTTGGAGAGCTACGAGCAGTACTTC. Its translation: CASSLESYEQYF.

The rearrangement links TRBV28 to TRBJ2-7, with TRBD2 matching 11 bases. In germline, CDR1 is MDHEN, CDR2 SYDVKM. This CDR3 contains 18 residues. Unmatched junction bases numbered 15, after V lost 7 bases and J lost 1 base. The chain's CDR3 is CASNTGGLAGGPSYEQYF. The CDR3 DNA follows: TGTGCCAGCAACACGGGGGGGCTAGCGGGAGGCCCATCCTACGAGCAGTACTTC.

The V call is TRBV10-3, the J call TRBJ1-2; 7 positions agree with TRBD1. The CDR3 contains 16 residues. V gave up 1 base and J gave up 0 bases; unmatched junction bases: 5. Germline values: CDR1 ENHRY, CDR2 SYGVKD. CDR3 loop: CAISEFLDRANYGYTF. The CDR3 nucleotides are TGTGCCATCAGTGAGTTTTTAGACAGGGCTAACTATGGCTACACCTTC.